This T cell receptor beta chain was observed in a study of blood T cell repertoires in COVID-19. Study-wide background: Spain, Italy and the United States supplied samples that represented acute and convalescent COVID-19.

Only a few counts were recorded for this clone. The CDR3 length is 17 residues. Per the germline V gene, CDR1 is SNHLY and CDR2 is FYNNEI. V was pared by 4 bases and J by 0 bases, with 8 bases of the junction left unmatched. In the original analysis: Reference gene primer amplification gave estimated nucleated cell counts. Sequencing was performed with immunoSEQ multiplex PCR; in TCRdb, only in-frame clones are kept and a portion is missing. V and J calls plus clone size are reproduced from that table; the DNA served to infer D and trimming. The sample lists approximately 100,000 clones, 87% seen once, with roughly 6.2% in the top ten.

The sequence was obtained from a human donor in a cohort sampled during active COVID-19. Sequenced sample: peripheral blood. The V gene is TRBV2, the J gene TRBJ2-2; 7 nucleotides align to TRBD1. This chain's CDR3 is CASSAPRQGTNTGELFF. The CDR3 DNA reads TGTGCCAGCAGTGCCCCACGACAGGGTACGAACACCGGGGAGCTGTTTTTT.